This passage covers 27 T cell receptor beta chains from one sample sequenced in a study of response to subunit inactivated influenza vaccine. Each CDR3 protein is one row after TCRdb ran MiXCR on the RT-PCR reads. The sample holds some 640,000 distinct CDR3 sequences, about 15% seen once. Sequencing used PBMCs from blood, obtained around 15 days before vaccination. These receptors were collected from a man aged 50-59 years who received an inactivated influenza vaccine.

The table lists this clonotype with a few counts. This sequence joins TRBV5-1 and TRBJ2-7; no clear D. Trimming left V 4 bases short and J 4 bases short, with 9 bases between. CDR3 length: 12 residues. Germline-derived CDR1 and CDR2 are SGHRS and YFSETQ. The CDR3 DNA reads TGCGCCAGCAGCCAGACTCAGTACGAGCAGTACTTC. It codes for CASSQTQYEQYF.

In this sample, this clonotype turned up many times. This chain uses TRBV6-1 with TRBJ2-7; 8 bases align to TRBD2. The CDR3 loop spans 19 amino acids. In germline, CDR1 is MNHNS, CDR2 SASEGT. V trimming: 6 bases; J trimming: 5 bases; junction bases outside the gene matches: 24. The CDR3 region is CASSAVVAGISFTRDEQYF. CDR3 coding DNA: TGTGCCAGCAGCGCCGTGGTAGCGGGAATTTCGTTTACAAGAGACGAGCAGTACTTC.

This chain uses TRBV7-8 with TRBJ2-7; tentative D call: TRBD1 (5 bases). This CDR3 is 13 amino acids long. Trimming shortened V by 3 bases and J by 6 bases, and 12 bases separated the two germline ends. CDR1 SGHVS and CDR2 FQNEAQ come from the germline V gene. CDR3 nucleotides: TGTGCCAGCAGCTTTAGCAGGGATGCCGAGCAGTACTTC. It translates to CASSFSRDAEQYF.

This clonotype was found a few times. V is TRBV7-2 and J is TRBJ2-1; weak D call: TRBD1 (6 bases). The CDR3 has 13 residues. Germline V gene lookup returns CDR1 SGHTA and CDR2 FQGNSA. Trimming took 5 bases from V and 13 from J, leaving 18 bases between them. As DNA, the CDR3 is TGTGCCAGCAGCCTACGAGGACAGATTCGTCAGTTCTTC. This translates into CASSLRGQIRQFF.

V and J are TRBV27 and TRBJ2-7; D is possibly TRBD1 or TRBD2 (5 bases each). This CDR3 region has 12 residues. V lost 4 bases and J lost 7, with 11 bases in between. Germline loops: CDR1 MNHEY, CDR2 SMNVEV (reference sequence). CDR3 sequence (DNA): TGTGCCAGCAGTTCCGTGGGGACGGAGCAGTACTTC. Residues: CASSSVGTEQYF.

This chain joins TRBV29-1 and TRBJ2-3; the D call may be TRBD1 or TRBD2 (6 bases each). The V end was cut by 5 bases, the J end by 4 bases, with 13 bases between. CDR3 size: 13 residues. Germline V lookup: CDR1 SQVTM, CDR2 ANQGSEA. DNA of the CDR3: TGCAGCGTTTACGGGGGCGGCGCAGATACGCAGTATTTT. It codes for CSVYGGGADTQYF.

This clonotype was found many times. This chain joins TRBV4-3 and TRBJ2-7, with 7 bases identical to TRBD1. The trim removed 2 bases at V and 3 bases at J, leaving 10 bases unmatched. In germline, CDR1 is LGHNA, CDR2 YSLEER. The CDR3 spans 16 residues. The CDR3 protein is CASSQLTGVGFYEQYF. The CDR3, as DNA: TGCGCCAGCAGCCAATTAACAGGGGTGGGATTCTACGAGCAGTACTTC.

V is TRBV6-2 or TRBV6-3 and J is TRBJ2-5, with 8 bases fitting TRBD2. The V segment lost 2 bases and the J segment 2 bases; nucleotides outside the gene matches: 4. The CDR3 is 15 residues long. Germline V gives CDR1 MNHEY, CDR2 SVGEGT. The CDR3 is CASSYGLAGQETQYF. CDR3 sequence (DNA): TGTGCCAGCAGTTACGGGCTAGCGGGTCAAGAGACCCAGTACTTC.

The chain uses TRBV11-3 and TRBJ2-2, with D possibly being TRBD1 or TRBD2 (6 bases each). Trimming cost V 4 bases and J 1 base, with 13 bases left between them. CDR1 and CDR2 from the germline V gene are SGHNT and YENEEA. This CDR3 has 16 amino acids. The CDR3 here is CASSSGGTKNTGELFF. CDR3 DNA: TGTGCCAGCAGCTCCGGCGGGACAAAGAACACCGGGGAGCTGTTTTTT.

In nucleotides, the CDR3 is TGTGCCAGCAGCTTAAGGAGACAGGGGGCTGTAGGGAACACCGGGGAGCTGTTTTTT. This codes for CASSLRRQGAVGNTGELFF. The rearrangement joins TRBV11-2 to TRBJ2-2; 10 bases are a match to TRBD1. CDR1 is SGHAT and CDR2 is FQNNGV in the germline V gene. J gave up 1 base and V 2 bases, and 10 bases lay outside the gene matches. This CDR3 comprises 19 residues.

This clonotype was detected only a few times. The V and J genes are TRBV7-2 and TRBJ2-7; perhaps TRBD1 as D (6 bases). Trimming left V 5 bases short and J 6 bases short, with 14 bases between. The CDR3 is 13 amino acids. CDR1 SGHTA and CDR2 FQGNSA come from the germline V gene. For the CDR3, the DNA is TGTGCCAGCAGCACAGGGTTAAGTAGCGAGCAGTACTTC. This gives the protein CASSTGLSSEQYF.

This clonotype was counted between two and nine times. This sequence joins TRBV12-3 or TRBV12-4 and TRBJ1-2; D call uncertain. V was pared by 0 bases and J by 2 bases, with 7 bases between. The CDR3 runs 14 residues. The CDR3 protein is CASSLANQNYGYTF. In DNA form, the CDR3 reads TGTGCCAGCAGTTTAGCGAACCAAAACTATGGCTACACCTTC.

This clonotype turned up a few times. The CDR3 loop is CASSKGHHRLGYEQYF. The DNA for the CDR3 is TGTGCCAGCAGCAAGGGACACCATAGACTAGGATACGAGCAGTACTTC. The chain carries TRBV7-2 and TRBJ2-7; D might be TRBD1 or TRBD2, each matching 6 bases. The length of the CDR3 is 16 residues. V lost 5 bases, J lost 4 bases, and 21 bases lay in between. Germline-derived CDR1 and CDR2 are SGHTA and FQGNSA.

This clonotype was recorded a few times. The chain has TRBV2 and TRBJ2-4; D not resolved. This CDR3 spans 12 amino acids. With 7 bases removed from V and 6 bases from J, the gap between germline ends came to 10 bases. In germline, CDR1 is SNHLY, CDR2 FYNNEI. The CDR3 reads CASKKESNIQYF. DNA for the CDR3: TGTGCCAGCAAAAAGGAATCAAACATTCAGTACTTC.

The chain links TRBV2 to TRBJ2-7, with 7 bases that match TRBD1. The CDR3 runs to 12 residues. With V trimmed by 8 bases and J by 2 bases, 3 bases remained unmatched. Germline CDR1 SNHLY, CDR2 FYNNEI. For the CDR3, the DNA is TGTGCCAGCTGCAGGGGGACCTACGAGCAGTACTTC. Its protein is CASCRGTYEQYF.

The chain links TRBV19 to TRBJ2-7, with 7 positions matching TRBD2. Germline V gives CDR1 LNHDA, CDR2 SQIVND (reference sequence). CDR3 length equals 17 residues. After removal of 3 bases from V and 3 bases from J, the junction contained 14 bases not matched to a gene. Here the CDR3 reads CASSIRGGGRAVYEQYF. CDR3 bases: TGTGCCAGTAGTATTCGGGGCGGAGGGAGGGCCGTCTACGAGCAGTACTTC.

CDR3 coding DNA: TGTGCCAGCAGCCCCCTACAGGCAGCCTACAATGAGCAGTTCTTC. It is translated as CASSPLQAAYNEQFF. The J gene is TRBJ2-1, the V gene TRBV6-1, with D tentatively TRBD1 (5 bases). Germline assignment: CDR1 MNHNS and CDR2 SASEGT. There are 15 residues in the CDR3. V lost 6 bases and J lost 2, with 14 bases in between.

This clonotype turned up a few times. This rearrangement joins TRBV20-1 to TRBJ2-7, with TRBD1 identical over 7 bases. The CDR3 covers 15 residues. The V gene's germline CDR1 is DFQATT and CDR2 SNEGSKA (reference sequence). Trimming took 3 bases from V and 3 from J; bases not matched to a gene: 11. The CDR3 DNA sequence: TGCAGTGCTAGGGGAACAGGGGATCGTCTCTACGAGCAGTACTTC. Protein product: CSARGTGDRLYEQYF.

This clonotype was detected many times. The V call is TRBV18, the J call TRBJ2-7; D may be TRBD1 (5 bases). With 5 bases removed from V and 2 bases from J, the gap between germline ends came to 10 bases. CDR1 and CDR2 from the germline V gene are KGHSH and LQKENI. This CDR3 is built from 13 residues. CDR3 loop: CASSFRGPYEQYF. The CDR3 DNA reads TGTGCCAGCTCATTTAGGGGCCCCTACGAGCAGTACTTC.

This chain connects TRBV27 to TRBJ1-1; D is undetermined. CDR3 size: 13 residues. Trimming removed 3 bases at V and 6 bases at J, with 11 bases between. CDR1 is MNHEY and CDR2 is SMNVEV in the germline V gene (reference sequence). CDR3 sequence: CASSLRWGSEAFF. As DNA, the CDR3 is TGTGCCAGCAGTTTGCGTTGGGGATCTGAAGCTTTCTTT.

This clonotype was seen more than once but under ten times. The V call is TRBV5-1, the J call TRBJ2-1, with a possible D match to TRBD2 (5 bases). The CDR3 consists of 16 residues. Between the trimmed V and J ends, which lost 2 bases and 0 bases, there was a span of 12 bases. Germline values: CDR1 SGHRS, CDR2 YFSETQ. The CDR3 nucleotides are TGCGCCAGCAGCTTAATAGCGTCCATCTCCTACAATGAGCAGTTCTTC. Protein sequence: CASSLIASISYNEQFF.

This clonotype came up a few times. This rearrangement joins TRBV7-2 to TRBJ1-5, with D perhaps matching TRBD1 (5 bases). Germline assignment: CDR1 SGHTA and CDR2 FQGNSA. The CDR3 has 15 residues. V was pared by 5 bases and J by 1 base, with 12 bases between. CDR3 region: CASSAVRQSNQPQHF. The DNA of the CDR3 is TGTGCCAGCAGCGCAGTTCGACAGAGCAATCAGCCCCAGCATTTT.

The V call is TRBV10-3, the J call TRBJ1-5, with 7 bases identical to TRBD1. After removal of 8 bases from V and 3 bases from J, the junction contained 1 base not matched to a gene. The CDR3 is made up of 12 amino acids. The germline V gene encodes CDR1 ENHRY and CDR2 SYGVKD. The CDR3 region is CAIGTDNQPQHF. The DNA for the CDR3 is TGTGCCATCGGGACAGACAATCAGCCCCAGCATTTT.

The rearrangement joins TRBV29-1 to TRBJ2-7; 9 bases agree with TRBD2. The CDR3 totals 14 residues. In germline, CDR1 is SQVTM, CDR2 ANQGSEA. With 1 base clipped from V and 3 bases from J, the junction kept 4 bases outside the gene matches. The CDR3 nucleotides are TGCAGCGTTGAAGGGGCGGGAGGGGGCTACGAGCAGTACTTC. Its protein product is CSVEGAGGGYEQYF.

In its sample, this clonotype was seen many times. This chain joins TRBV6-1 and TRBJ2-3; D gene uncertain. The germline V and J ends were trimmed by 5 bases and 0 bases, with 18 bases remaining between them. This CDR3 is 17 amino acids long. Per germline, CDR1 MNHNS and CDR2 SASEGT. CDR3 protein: CASSLRALSTSTDTQYF. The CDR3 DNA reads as TGTGCCAGCAGTCTCCGGGCCTTAAGTACTAGCACAGATACGCAGTATTTT.

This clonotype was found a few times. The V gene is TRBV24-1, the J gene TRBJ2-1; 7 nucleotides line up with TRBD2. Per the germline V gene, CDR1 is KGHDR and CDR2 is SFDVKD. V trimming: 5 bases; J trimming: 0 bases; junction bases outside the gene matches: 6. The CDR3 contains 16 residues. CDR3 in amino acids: CATSGQRGSSYNEQFF. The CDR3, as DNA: TGTGCCACCAGTGGGCAGCGGGGAAGCTCCTACAATGAGCAGTTCTTC.

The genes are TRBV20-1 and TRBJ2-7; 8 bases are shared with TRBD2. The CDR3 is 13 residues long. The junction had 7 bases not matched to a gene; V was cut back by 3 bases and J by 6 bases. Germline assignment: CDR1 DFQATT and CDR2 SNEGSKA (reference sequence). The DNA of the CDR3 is TGCAGTGCTAGTTCAGCGGGAGTTTTCGAGCAGTACTTC. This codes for CSASSAGVFEQYF.